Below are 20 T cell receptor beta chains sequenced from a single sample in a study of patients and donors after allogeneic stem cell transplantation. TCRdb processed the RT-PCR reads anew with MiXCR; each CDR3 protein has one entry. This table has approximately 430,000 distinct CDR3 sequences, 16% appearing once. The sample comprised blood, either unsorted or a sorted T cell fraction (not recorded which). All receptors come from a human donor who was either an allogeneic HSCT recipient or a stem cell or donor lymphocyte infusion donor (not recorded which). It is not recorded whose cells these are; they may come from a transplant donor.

CDR3 residues: CATSEAGGRSYNEQFF. In nucleotides, the CDR3 is TGTGCCACCAGTGAGGCGGGGGGCCGGTCCTACAATGAGCAGTTCTTC. V usage is TRBV24-1 and J usage is TRBJ2-1, with 8 bases lining up with TRBD2. Trimming at V came to 4 bases and at J to 1 base, leaving 5 bases not matched to a gene. This CDR3 region has 16 residues. Germline CDR1 is KGHDR and CDR2 is SFDVKD.

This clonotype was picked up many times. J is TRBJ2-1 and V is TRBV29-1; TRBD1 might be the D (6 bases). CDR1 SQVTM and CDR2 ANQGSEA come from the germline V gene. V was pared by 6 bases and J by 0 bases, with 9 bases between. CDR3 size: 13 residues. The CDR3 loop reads CSVQGSSYNEQFF. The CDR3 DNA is TGCAGCGTACAGGGTAGCTCCTACAATGAGCAGTTCTTC.

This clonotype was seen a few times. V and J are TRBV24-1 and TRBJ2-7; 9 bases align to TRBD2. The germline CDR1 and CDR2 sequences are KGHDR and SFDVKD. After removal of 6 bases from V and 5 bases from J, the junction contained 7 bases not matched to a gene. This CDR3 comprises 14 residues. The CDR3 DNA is TGTGCCACCAGTCCGGCGGGAGGGCGCCACGAGCAGTACTTC. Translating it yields CATSPAGGRHEQYF.

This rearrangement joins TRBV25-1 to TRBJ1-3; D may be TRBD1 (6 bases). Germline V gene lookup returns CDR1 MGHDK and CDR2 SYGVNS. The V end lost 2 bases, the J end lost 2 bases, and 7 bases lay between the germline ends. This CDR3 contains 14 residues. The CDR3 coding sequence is TGTGCCAGCAGTGAAGCAGGGGCTGGAAACACCATATATTTT. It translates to CASSEAGAGNTIYF.

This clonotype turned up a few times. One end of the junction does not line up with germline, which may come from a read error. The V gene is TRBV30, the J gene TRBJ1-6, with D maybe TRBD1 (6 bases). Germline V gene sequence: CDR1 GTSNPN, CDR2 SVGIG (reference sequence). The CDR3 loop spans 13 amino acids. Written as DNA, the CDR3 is TGTGCGTGGAGACAGGAGTATAATTCACCCCTCCACTTT. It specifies CAWRQEYNSPLHF.

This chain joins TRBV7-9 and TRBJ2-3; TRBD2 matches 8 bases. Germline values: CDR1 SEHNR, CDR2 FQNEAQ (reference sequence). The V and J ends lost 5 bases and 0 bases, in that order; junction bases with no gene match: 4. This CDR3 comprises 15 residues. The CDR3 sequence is CASSPLAASTDTQYF. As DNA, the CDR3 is TGTGCCAGCAGCCCACTAGCGGCTAGCACAGATACGCAGTATTTT.

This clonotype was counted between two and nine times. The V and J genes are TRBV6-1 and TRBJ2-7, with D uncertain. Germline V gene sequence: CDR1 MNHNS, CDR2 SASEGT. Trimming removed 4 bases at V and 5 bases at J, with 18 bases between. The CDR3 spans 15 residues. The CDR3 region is CASSAYGTLTDEQYF. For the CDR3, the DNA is TGTGCCAGCAGTGCTTACGGAACTTTGACCGACGAGCAGTACTTC.

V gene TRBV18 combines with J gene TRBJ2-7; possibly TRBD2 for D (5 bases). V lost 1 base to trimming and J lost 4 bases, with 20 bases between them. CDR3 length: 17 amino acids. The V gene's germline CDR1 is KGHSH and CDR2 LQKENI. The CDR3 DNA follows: TGTGCCAGCTCACCACTCAAGAATTGGGGTGAGGGATACGAGCAGTACTTC. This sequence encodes CASSPLKNWGEGYEQYF.

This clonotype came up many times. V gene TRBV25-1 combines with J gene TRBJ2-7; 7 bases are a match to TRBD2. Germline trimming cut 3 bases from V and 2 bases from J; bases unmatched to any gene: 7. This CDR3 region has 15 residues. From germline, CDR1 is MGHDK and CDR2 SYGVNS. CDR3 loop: CASSDAAAGAYEQYF. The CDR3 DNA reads TGTGCCAGCAGTGACGCCGCGGCGGGAGCCTACGAGCAGTACTTC.

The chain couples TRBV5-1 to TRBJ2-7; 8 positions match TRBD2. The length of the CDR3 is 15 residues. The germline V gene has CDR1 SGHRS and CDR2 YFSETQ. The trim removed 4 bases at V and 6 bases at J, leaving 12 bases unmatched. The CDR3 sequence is CASSPDAGGRGEQYF. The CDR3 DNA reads TGCGCCAGCAGCCCCGATGCGGGAGGACGCGGCGAGCAGTACTTC.

CDR3 in amino acids: CASSLVGQGLNEQFF. CDR3 DNA sequence: TGCGCCAGCAGCTTGGTCGGACAGGGGCTAAATGAGCAGTTCTTC. The chain is built from TRBV5-1 and TRBJ2-1; 9 nucleotides align to TRBD1. The V gene end was trimmed by 0 bases and the J gene end by 7 bases; junction bases not matched to a gene: 5. There are 15 residues in the CDR3. The V gene's germline CDR1 is SGHRS and CDR2 YFSETQ.

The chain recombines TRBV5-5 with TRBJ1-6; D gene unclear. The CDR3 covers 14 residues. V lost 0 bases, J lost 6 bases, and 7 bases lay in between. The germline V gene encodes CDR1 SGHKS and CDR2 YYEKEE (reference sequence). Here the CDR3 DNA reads TGTGCCAGCAGCTTGGCCGGGAGTAATTCACCCCTCCACTTT. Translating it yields CASSLAGSNSPLHF.

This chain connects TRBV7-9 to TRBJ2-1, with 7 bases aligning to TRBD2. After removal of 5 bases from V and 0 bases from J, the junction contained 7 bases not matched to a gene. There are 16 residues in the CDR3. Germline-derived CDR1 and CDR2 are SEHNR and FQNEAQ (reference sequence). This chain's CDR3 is CASSRPGGSSYNEQFF. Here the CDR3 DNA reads TGTGCCAGCAGCCGCCCGGGGGGAAGCTCCTACAATGAGCAGTTCTTC. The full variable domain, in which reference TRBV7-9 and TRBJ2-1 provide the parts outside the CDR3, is DTGVSQNPRHKITKRGQNVTFRCDPISEHNRLYWYRQTLGQGPEFLTYFQNEAQLEKSRLLSDRFSAERPKGSFSTLEIQRTEQGDSAMYLCASSRPGGSSYNEQFFGPGTRLTVL.

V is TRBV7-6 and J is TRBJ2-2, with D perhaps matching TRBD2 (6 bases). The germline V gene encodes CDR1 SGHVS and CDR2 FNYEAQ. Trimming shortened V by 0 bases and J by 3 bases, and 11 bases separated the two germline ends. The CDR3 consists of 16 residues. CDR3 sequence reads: CASSLAGGRDTGELFF. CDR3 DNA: TGTGCCAGCAGCTTAGCGGGGGGAAGGGACACCGGGGAGCTGTTTTTT.

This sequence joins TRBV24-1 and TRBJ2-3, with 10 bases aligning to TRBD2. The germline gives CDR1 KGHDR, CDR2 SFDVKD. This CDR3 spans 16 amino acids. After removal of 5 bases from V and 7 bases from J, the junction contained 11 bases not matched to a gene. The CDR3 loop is CATSVGSAGGQYTQYF. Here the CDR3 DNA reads TGTGCCACCAGTGTCGGGTCAGCGGGGGGGCAGTATACGCAGTATTTT.

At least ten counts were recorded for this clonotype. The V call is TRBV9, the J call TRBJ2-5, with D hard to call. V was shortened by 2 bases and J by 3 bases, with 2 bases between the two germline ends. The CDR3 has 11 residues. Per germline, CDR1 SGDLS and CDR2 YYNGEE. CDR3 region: CASSVEETQYF. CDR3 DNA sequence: TGTGCCAGCAGCGTTGAAGAGACCCAGTACTTC.

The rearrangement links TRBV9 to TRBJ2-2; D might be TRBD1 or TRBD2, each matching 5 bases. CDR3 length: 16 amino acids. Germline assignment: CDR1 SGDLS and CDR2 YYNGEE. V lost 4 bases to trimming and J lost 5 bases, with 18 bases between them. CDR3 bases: TGTGCCAGCAGCCCAAGGGGACCTCTCCGGACCGGGGAGCTGTTTTTT. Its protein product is CASSPRGPLRTGELFF.

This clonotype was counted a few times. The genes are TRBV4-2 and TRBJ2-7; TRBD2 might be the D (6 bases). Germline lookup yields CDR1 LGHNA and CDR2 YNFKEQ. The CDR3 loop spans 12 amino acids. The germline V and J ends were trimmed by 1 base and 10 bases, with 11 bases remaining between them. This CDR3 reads CASSQGGLVQYF. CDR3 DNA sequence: TGTGCCAGCAGCCAAGGGGGACTCGTTCAGTACTTC.

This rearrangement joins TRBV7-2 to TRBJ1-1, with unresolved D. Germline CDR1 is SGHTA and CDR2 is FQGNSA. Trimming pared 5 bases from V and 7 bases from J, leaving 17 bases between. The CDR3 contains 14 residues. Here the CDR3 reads CASSPRSRSGEAFF. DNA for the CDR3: TGTGCCAGCAGCCCAAGGTCCCGGTCGGGTGAAGCTTTCTTT.

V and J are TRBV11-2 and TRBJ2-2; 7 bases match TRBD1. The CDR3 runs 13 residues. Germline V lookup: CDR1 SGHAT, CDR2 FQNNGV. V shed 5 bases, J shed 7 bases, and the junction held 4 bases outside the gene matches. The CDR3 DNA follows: TGTGCCAGCAGCCCCGGGACAGTCGGGGAGCTGTTTTTT. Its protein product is CASSPGTVGELFF. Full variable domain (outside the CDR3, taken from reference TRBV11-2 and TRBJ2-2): EAGVAQSPRYKIIEKRQSVAFWCNPISGHATLYWYQQILGQGPKLLIQFQNNGVVDDSQLPKDRFSAERLKGVDSTLKIQPAKLEDSAVYLCASSPGTVGELFFGEGSRLTVL.